This TCR beta chain was documented in a study of identical twins. Findings of the study overall: The more abundant beta clonotypes in cord blood had fewer insertions, and memory repertoires did not show this.

All donors were healthy, and all were Caucasian. The CDR3 spans 10 residues. This clonotype showed up just a few times. Its antigen is not known. TCRdb re-called the 5' RACE reads with MiXCR, one entry per CDR3 protein. In the table there are some 790,000 distinct CDR3 sequences, over 15% of which are singletons. These data were likewise used in another study, on T cells expressing NK-cell markers. That work states: In several experiments, sorting was confined to alpha-beta TCR T cells through use of an anti-gamma-delta TCR antibody. Of the CD8+ T cell pool in 5 to 7 donors, roughly 1.0-7.5% was accounted for by dominant NKG2C+ clonotypes.

This TCR was recovered from a woman aged 18 to 35 in good health. The gene calls are TRBV21-1 and TRBJ1-5; TRBD1, the table's D call, lacks a check against the DNA. TRBV21-1 is noted as a pseudogene. The sequencing input was PBMCs. CDR3 protein: CATPYQPQHF. In DNA form, the CDR3 reads TGTGCCACCCCTTATCAGCCCCAGCATTTT.